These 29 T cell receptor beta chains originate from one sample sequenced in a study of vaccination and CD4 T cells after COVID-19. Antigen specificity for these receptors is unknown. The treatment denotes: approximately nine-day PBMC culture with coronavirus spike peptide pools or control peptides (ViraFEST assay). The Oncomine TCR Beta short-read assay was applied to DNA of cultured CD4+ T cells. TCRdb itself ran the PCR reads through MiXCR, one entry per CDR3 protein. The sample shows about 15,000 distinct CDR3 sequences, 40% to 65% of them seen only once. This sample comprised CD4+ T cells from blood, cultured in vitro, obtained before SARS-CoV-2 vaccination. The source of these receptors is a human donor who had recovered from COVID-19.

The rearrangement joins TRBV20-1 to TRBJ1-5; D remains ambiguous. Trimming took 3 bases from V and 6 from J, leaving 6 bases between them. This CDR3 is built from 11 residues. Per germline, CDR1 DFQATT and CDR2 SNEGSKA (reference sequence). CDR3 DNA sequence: TGCAGTGCTAGTTCCGCTCAGCCCCAGCATTTT. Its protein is CSASSAQPQHF.

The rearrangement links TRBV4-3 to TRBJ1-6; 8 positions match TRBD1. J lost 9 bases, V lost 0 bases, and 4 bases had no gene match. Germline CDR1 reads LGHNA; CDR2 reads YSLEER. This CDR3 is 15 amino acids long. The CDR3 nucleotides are TGCGCCAGCAGCCAAGATAGACAGGGGAGTTCACCCCTCCACTTT. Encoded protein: CASSQDRQGSSPLHF.

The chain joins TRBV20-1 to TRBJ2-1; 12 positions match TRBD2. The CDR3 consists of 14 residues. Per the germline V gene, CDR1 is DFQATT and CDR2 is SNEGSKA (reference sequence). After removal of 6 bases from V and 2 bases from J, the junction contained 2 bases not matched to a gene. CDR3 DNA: TGCAGTGCATGGACTAGCGGGACCTACAATGAGCAGTTCTTC. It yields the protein CSAWTSGTYNEQFF.

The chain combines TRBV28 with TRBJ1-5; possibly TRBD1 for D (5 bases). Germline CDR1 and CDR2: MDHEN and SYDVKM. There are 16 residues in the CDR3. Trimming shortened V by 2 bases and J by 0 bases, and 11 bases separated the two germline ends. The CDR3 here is CASSLRGLYSNQPQHF. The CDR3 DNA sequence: TGTGCCAGCAGTTTACGGGGCCTCTATAGCAATCAGCCCCAGCATTTT.

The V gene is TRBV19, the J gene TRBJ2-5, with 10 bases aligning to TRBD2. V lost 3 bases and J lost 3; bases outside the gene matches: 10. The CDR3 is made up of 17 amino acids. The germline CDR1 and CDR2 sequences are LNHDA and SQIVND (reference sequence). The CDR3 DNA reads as TGTGCCAGTAGTATCTTTCCTAGCGGGAGCCTGAAAGAGACCCAGTACTTC. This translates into CASSIFPSGSLKETQYF.

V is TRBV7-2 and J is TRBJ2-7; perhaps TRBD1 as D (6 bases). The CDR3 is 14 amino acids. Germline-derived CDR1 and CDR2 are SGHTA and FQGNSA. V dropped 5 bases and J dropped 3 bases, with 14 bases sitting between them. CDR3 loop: CASSATGTRYEQYF. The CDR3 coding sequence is TGTGCCAGCAGCGCGACCGGGACACGCTACGAGCAGTACTTC.

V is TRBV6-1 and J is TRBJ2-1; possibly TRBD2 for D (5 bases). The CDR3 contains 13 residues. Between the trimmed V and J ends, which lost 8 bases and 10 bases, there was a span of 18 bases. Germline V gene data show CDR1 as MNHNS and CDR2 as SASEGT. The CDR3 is CASSLRGYQEQFF. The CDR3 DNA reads TGTGCCAGCTCTCTTCGGGGTTATCAAGAGCAGTTCTTC.

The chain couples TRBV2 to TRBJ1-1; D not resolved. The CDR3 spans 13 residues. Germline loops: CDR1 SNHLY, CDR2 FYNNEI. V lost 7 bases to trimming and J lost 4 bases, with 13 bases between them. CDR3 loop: CASNFEVATEAFF. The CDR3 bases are TGTGCCAGCAACTTCGAAGTGGCCACTGAAGCTTTCTTT. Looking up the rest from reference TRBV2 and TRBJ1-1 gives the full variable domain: EPEVTQTPSHQVTQMGQEVILRCVPISNHLYFYWYRQILGQKVEFLVSFYNNEISEKSEIFDDQFSVERPDGSNFTLKIRSTKLEDSAMYFCASNFEVATEAFFGQGTRLTVV.

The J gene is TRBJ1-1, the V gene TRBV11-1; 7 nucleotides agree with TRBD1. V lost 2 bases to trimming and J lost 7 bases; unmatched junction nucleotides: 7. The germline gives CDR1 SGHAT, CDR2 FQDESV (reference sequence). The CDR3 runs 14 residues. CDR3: CASSLTRQGREAFF. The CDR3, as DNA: TGTGCCAGCAGCTTAACAAGACAGGGTCGTGAAGCTTTCTTT. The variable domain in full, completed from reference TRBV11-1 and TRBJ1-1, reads EAEVAQSPRYKITEKSQAVAFWCDPISGHATLYWYRQILGQGPELLVQFQDESVVDDSQLPKDRFSAERLKGVDSTLKIQPAELGDSAMYLCASSLTRQGREAFFGQGTRLTVV.

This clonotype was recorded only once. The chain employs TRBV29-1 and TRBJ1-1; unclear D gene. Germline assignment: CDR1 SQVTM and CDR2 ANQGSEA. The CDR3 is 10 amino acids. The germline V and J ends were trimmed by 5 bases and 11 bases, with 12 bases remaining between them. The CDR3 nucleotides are TGCAGCGTTCTGGGGAACGAGGCTTTCTTT. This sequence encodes CSVLGNEAFF.

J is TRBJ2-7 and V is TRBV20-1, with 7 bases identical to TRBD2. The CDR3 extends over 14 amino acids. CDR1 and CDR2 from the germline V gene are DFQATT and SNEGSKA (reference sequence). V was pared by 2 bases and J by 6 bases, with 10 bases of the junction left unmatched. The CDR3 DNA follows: TGCAGTGCTAGATACTTGGGGGGGTTAGTCGAGCAGTACTTC. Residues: CSARYLGGLVEQYF.

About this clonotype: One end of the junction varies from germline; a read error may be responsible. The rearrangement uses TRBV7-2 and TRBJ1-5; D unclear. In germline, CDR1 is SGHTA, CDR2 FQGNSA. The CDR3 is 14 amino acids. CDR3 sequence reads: CATSLYVGEQPQHF. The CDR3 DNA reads TGTGCCACCAGCTTATATGTCGGGGAACAGCCCCAGCATTTT.

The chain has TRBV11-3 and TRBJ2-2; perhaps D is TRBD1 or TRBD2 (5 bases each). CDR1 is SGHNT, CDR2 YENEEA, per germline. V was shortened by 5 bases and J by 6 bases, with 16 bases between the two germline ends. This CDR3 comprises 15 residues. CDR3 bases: TGTGCCAGCAGCCCCCAGGGAGCTACATCCGGGGAGCTGTTTTTT. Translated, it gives CASSPQGATSGELFF.

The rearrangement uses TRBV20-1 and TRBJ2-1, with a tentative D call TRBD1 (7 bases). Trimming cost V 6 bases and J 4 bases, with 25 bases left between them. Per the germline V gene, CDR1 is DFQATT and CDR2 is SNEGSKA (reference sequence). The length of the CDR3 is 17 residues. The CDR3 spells CSAPAGQSTIRYNEQFF. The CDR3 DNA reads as TGCAGTGCCCCCGCGGGACAGTCCACAATCAGGTACAATGAGCAGTTCTTC.

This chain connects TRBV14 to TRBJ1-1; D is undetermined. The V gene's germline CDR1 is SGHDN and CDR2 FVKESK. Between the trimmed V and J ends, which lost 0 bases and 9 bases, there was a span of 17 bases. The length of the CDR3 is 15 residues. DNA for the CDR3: TGTGCCAGCAGCCAAGATGCCCTAGCAGCTACTCAAGCTTTCTTT. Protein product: CASSQDALAATQAFF.

This chain's CDR3 is CASSLIGQSYGYTF. The CDR3 coding sequence is TGTGCCAGCAGCTTAATCGGCCAGAGCTATGGCTACACCTTC. The genes are TRBV7-2 and TRBJ1-2, with D hard to call. V lost 2 bases and J 4 bases, leaving 11 bases between the germline ends. The CDR3 is made up of 14 amino acids. Germline CDR1 is SGHTA and CDR2 is FQGNSA.

The CDR3 loop reads CSAGGISEAFF. The CDR3 region has the DNA TGCAGTGCTGGGGGAATCTCTGAAGCTTTCTTT. The rearrangement links TRBV20-1 to TRBJ1-1; possibly TRBD1 for D (5 bases). CDR3 size: 11 residues. In germline, CDR1 is DFQATT, CDR2 SNEGSKA (reference sequence). V was trimmed by 5 bases and J by 6 bases, leaving 10 bases between them.

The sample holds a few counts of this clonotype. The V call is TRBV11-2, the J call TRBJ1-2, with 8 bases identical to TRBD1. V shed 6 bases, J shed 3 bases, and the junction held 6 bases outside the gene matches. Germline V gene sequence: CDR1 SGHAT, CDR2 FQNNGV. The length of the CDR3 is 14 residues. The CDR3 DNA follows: TGTGCCAGCAGTCAAATGACAGGGGACTATGGCTACACCTTC. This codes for CASSQMTGDYGYTF.

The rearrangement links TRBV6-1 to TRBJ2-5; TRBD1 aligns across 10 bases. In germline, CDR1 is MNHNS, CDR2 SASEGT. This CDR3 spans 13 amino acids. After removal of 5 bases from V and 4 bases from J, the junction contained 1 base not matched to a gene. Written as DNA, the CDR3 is TGTGCCAGCAGTCGGGACAGGGGAGAGACCCAGTACTTC. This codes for CASSRDRGETQYF.

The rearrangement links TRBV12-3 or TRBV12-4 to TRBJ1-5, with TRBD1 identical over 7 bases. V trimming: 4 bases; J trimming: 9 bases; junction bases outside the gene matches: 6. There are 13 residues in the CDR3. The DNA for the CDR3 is TGTGCCAGCAGTTCAGGGGGACTGAGGCCCCAGCATTTT. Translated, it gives CASSSGGLRPQHF.

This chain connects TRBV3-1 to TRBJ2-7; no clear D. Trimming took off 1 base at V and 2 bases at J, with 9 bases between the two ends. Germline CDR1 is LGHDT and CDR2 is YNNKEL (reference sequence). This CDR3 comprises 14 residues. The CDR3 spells CASSQGHRTYEQYF. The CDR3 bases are TGTGCCAGCAGCCAAGGTCACAGAACCTACGAGCAGTACTTC.

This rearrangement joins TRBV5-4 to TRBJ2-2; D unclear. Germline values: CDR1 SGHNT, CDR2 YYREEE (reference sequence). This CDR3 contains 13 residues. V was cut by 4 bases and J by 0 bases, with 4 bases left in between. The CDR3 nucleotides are TGTGCCAGCAGCCGTACGAACACCGGGGAGCTGTTTTTT. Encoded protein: CASSRTNTGELFF.

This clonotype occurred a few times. The CDR3 nucleotides read TGTGCCAGCAGCGCCCAGGGGGGGAGGAATTCACCCCTCCACTTT. This gives the protein CASSAQGGRNSPLHF. This sequence joins TRBV7-6 and TRBJ1-6, with TRBD1 matching over 7 bases. Germline CDR1 and CDR2: SGHVS and FNYEAQ. CDR3 length equals 15 residues. Trimming removed 5 bases from V and 7 bases from J; junction bases left unmatched: 8.

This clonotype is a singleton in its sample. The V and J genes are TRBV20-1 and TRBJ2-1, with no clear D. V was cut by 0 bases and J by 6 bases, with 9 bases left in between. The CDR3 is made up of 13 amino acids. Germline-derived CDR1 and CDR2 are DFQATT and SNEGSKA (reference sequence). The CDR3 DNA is TGCAGTGCTAGAGACTACCTTACCAATGAGCAGTTCTTC. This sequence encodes CSARDYLTNEQFF.

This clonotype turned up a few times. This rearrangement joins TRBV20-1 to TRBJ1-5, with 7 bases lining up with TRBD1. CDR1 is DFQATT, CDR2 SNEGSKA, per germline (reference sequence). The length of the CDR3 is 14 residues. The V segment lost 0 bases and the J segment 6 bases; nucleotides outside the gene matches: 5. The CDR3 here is CSARDVRGRQPQHF. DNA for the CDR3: TGCAGTGCTAGAGATGTAAGGGGGCGTCAGCCCCAGCATTTT.

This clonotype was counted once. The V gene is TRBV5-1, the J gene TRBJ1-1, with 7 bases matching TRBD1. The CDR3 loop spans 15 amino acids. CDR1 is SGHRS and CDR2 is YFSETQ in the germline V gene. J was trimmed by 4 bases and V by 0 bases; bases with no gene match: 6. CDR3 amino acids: CASSLGNNRGTEAFF. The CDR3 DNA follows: TGCGCCAGCAGCTTGGGTAACAACAGGGGCACTGAAGCTTTCTTT.

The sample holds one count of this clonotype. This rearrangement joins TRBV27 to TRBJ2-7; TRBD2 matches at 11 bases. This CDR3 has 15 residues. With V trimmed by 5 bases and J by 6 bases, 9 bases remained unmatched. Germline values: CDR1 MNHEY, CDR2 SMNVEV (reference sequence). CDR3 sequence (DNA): TGTGCCAGCAGTCTAACTAGCGGGAGTACAAGCGAGCAGTACTTC. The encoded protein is CASSLTSGSTSEQYF.

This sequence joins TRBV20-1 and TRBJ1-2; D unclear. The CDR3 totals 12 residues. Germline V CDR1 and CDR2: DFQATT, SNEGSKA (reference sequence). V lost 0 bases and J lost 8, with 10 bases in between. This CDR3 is CSARDRGAGYTF. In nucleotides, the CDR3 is TGCAGTGCTAGAGATCGGGGAGCCGGCTACACCTTC.

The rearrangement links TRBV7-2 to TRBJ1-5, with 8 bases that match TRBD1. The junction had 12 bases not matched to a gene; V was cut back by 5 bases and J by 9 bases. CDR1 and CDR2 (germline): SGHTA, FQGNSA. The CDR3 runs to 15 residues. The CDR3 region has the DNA TGTGCCAGCAGCGACAGGGGAGGATCGATTCCGCCCCAGCATTTT. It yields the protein CASSDRGGSIPPQHF. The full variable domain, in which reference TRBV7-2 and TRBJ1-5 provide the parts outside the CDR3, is GAGVSQSPSNKVTEKGKDVELRCDPISGHTALYWYRQSLGQGLEFLIYFQGNSAPDKSGLPSDRFSAERTGGSVSTLTIQRTQQEDSAVYLCASSDRGGSIPPQHFGDGTRLSIL.